One sample yielded the 2 T cell receptor beta chains listed below, sequenced in a study of T cell responses to AZD1222 COVID-19 vaccine. Generated by immunoSEQ multiplex PCR, the TCRdb table keeps only in-frame clones and is missing some. The table includes about 70,000 clones, around 84% detected once. The sequences come from peripheral blood, collected on day 0 of AZD1222 vaccination. The receptors were sampled from an adult in good health.

The V and J genes are TRBV19 and TRBJ1-6, with a possible D match to TRBD1 (6 bases). The V gene lost 7 bases and the J gene lost 8 bases, with 15 bases spanning the gap. CDR3 length: 14 residues. Germline CDR1 LNHDA, CDR2 SQIVND (reference sequence). The CDR3 DNA is TGTGCCAGTAACCCGACAGGATCAGATTCACCCCTCCACTTT. The encoded protein is CASNPTGSDSPLHF.

V is TRBV9 and J is TRBJ2-2; 10 nucleotides line up with TRBD2. Germline CDR1 reads SGDLS; CDR2 reads YYNGEE. This CDR3 region has 15 residues. The ends lost 2 bases at V and 7 bases at J; junction bases unmatched: 5. CDR3 DNA: TGTGCCAGCAGCGTGGCTAGCGGGAGTTTCGGGGAGCTGTTTTTT. Encoded protein: CASSVASGSFGELFF.